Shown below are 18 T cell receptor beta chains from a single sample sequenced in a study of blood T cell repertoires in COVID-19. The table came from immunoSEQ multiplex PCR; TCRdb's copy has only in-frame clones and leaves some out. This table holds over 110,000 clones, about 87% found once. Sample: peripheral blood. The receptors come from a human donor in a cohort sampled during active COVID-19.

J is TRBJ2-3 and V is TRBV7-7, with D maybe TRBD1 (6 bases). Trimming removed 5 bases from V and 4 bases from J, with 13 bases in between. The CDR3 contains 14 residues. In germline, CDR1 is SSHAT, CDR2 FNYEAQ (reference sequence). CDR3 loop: CASSPLQGADTQYF. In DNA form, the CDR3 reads TGTGCCAGCAGCCCCCTACAGGGCGCAGATACGCAGTATTTT.

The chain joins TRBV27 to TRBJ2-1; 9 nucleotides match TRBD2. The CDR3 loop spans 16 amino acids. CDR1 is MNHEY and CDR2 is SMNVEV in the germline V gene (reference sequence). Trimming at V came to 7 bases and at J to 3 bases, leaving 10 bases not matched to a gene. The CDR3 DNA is TGTGCCAGCAACCCTCTTGGAGCGGGGGGCTACAATGAGCAGTTCTTC. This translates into CASNPLGAGGYNEQFF.

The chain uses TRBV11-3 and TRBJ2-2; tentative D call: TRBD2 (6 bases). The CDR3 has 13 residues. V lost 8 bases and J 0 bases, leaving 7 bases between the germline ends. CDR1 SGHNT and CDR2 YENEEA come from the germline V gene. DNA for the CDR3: TGTGCCAGCGCGGGGTCGAACACCGGGGAGCTGTTTTTT. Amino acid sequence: CASAGSNTGELFF.

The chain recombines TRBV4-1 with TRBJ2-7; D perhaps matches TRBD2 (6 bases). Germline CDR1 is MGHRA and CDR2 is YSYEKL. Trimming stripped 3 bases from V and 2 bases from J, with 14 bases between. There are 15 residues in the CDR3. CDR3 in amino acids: CASSQRGIGPYEQYF. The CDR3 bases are TGCGCCAGCAGCCAGCGGGGTATTGGGCCCTACGAGCAGTACTTC.

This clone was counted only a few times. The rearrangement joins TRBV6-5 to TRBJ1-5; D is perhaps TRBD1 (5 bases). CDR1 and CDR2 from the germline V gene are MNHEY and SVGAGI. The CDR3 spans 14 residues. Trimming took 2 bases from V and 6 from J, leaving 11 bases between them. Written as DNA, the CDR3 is TGTGCCAGCAGTTACAGTCAGGGCGCTCAGCCCCAGCATTTT. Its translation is CASSYSQGAQPQHF.

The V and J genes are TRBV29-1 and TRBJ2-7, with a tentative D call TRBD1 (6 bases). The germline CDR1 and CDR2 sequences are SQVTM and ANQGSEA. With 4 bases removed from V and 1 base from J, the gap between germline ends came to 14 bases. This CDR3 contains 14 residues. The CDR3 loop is CSVAGQIGSYEQYF. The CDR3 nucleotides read TGCAGCGTTGCAGGACAGATTGGTTCCTACGAGCAGTACTTC.

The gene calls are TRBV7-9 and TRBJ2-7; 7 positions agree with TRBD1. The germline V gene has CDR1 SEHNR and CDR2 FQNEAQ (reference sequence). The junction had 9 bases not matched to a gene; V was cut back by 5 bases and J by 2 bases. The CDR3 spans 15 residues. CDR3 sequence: CASSRTDRRTYEQYF. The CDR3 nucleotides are TGTGCCAGCAGCCGCACGGACAGGCGTACCTACGAGCAGTACTTC.

Here the CDR3 reads CASSPVARNSYEQYF. DNA for the CDR3: TGTGCCAGCAGCCCGGTGGCGAGGAATTCCTACGAGCAGTACTTC. The gene calls are TRBV9 and TRBJ2-7; D unresolved. Trimming removed 4 bases from V and 1 base from J, with 15 bases in between. This CDR3 is built from 15 residues. Germline V gene lookup returns CDR1 SGDLS and CDR2 YYNGEE. Complete variable domain (other parts from reference TRBV9 and TRBJ2-7): DSGVTQTPKHLITATGQRVTLRCSPRSGDLSVYWYQQSLDQGLQFLIQYYNGEERAKGNILERFSAQQFPDLHSELNLSSLELGDSALYFCASSPVARNSYEQYFGPGTRLTVT.

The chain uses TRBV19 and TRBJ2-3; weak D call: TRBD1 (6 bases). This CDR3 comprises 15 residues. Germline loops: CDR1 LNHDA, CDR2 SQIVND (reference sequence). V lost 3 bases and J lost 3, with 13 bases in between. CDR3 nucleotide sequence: TGTGCCAGTAGTATTGGACAGAAGTTAACAGATACGCAGTATTTT. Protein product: CASSIGQKLTDTQYF.

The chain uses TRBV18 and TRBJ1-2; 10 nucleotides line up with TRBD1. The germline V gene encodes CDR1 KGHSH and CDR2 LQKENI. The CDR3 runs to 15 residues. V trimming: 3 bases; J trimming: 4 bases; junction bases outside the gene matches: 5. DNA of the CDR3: TGTGCCAGCTCACCCCGGGACAGGGGTGGCTATGGCTACACCTTC. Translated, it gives CASSPRDRGGYGYTF.

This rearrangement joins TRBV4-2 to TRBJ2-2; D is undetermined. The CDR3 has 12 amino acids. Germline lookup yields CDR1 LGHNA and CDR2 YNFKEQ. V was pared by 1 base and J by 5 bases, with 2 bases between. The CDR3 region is CASSQVTGELFF. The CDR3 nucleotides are TGTGCCAGCAGCCAAGTAACCGGGGAGCTGTTTTTT.

CDR3 DNA sequence: TGTGCCAGCAGCTTAAATGGCGGGGGTAGCACAGATACGCAGTATTTT. Translated: CASSLNGGGSTDTQYF. The V and J genes are TRBV7-3 and TRBJ2-3, with TRBD2 matching over 7 bases. The J segment lost 0 bases and the V segment lost 1 base, leaving 4 bases of the junction unmatched. This CDR3 has 16 residues. Germline lookup yields CDR1 SGHTA and CDR2 FQGTGA.

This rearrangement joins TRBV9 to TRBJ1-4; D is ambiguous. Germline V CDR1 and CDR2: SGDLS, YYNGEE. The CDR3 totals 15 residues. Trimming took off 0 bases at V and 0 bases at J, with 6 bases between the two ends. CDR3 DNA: TGTGCCAGCAGCGTAGCGGGTGCAACTAATGAAAAACTGTTTTTT. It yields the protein CASSVAGATNEKLFF.

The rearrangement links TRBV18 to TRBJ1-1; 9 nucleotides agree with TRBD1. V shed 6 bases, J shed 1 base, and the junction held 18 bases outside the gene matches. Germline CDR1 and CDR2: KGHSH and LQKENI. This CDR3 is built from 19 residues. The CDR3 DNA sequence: TGTGCCAGCTCCCTCAAAGGGACAGGGTTTACGAAACCGAACACTGAAGCTTTCTTT. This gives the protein CASSLKGTGFTKPNTEAFF.

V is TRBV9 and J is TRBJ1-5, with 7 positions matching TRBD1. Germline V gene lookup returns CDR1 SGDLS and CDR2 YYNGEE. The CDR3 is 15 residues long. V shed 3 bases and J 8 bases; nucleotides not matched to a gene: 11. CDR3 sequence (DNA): TGTGCCAGCAGCGCCACTGACAGGGAGAGTAAGCCCCAGCATTTT. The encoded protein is CASSATDRESKPQHF.

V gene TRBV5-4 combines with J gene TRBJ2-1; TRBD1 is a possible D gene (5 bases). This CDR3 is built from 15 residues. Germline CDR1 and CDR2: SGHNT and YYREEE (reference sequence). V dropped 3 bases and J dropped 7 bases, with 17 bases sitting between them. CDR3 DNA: TGTGCCAGCAGCTACTCATGGGGCAGGGCAAATGAGCAGTTCTTC. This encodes CASSYSWGRANEQFF. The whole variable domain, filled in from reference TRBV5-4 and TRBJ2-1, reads ETGVTQSPTHLIKTRGQQVTLRCSSQSGHNTVSWYQQALGQGPQFIFQYYREEENGRGNFPPRFSGLQFPNYSSELNVNALELDDSALYLCASSYSWGRANEQFFGPGTRLTVL.

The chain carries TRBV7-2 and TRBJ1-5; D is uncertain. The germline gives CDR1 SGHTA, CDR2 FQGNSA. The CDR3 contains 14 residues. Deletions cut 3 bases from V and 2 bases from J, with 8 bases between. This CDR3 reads CASSLQARNQPQHF. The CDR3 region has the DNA TGTGCCAGCAGCTTGCAGGCCCGCAATCAGCCCCAGCATTTT.

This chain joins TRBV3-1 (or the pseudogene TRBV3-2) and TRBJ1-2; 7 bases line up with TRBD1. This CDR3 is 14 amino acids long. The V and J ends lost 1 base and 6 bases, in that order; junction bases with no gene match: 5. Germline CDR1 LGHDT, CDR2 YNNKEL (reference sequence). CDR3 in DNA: TGTGCCAGCAGCCAAGGACGACAGGGAGATGGCTACACCTTC. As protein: CASSQGRQGDGYTF.